Given below is one T cell receptor (beta chain) in context. Germline assignment: CDR1 LGHDT and CDR2 YNNKEL (reference sequence). Unmatched junction bases numbered 12, after V lost 4 bases and J lost 4 bases. The CDR3 is 19 amino acids. The entry originates in a study of blood T cell repertoires in COVID-19. Study-level background: The United States, Italy and Spain provided the acute and convalescent COVID-19 samples.

Only in-frame clones appear in the TCRdb table, and some are missing; sequencing was by immunoSEQ multiplex PCR. The sample consists of tens of thousands of clones, approximately 80% of them appearing once. The gene calls are TRBV3-1 (or the pseudogene TRBV3-2) and TRBJ2-5; 16 nucleotides match TRBD2. This clonotype was sampled from a man in his 70s with acute or convalescent COVID-19. The specimen sequenced was peripheral blood. This CDR3 reads CASSPGGLAGGPNAETQYF. CDR3 bases: TGTGCCAGCAGCCCTGGGGGACTAGCGGGGGGGCCTAACGCAGAGACCCAGTACTTC.